A selection of T cell receptor beta chains follows, all from one sample in a study of early T cells in non-severe SARS-CoV-2 infection. MiXCR was run by TCRdb on the 5' RACE reads, yielding one entry per CDR3 protein. There are roughly 80,000 distinct CDR3 sequences in the sample; over 11% occur only once, and under 4% lies in the top ten. Sequencing was performed on whole blood. All receptors come from an adult who was a healthcare worker with PCR-confirmed SARS-CoV-2 infection or an uninfected control (not recorded which). The CDR3 runs from the conserved cysteine through the conserved F or W. A D gene is named only where the DNA matches it firmly. Expanded clones get a size class; other rows say once, few or many, or leave the size out.

>many|TRBJ2-1|TRBV7-2|TRBD2
TGTGCCAGCAGCCCCTGGACTAGTCAGGGTGAGCAGTTCTTC
CASSPWTSQGEQFF
>few|TRBJ2-5|TRBV7-2|.
TGTGCCAGCAGCTTACTAGCCCGCTCGGAGACCCAGTACTTC
CASSLLARSETQYF
>few|TRBJ2-2|TRBV12-3/TRBV12-4|TRBD1
TGTGCCAGCACCGTGGGACAGGGGGCTTCGGGGGAGCTGTTTTTT
CASTVGQGASGELFF
>many|TRBJ2-3|TRBV29-1|TRBD2
TGCAGCGCGACTAGCGGTTCAGATACGCAGTATTTT
CSATSGSDTQYF
>many|TRBJ2-1|TRBV4-1|TRBD2
TGCGCCAGCAGCCACCCCCCCCAACCGGTTAGCGGGAGGGCCAATGAGCAGTTCTTC
CASSHPPQPVSGRANEQFF
>many|TRBJ1-2|TRBV12-3/TRBV12-4|TRBD1
TGTGCCAGCAGCCGGGGACAGGGGCACTATGGCTACACCTTC
CASSRGQGHYGYTF
>medium-sized|TRBJ2-2|TRBV30|.
TGTGCCTGGAGTGTGAGGCAGTCGGACACCGGGGAGCTGTTTTTT
CAWSVRQSDTGELFF
>many|TRBJ1-2|TRBV3-1|TRBD1
TGTGCCAGCAGCCAATTACAGGGGGGTCGTGGCTACACCTTC
CASSQLQGGRGYTF
>.|TRBJ1-5|TRBV12-3/TRBV12-4|.
TGTGCCAGCAGTTTAGTTTCGGGGTTGGATCAGCCCCAGCATTTT
CASSLVSGLDQPQHF
>many|TRBJ2-7|TRBV5-5|.
TGTGCCAGCAGCCCCGGGACGAACTCCTACGAGCAGTACTTC
CASSPGTNSYEQYF
>many|TRBJ2-1|TRBV20-1|TRBD2
TGCAGTGCTCCCCCCCCGGGACTAGCGGGAGGTGGTGAGCAGTTCTTC
CSAPPPGLAGGGEQFF
>.|TRBJ1-1|TRBV4-1|TRBD1
TGCGCCAGCAGGAACCCCGGACAGGGGCCTGAAGCTTTCTTT
CASRNPGQGPEAFF
>.|TRBJ2-7|TRBV5-5|.
TGTGCCAGCAGCCCCGCCAGGGGAGACTACGAGCAGTACTTC
CASSPARGDYEQYF
>many|TRBJ1-2|TRBV6-5|.
TGTGCCAGCAGATCAACAGCAACGGATGGCTACACCTTC
CASRSTATDGYTF
>many|TRBJ2-2|TRBV14|.
TGTGCCAGCAGCCAAGATAAGGAGACAGCCTACACCGGGGAGCTGTTTTTT
CASSQDKETAYTGELFF
>few|TRBJ1-1|TRBV12-3/TRBV12-4|.
TGTGCCAGCAGTTTAGCCCAAGAACTACAATTT
CASSLAQELQF
>.|TRBJ1-1|TRBV20-1|TRBD1
TGCAGTGCTGACACCCCAACAGGGGGCAGGGCTGAAGCTTTCTTT
CSADTPTGGRAEAFF
>few|TRBJ2-1|TRBV19|.
TGTGCCAGTAGTATAGCGGTGAGCTCCTACAATGAGCAGTTCTTC
CASSIAVSSYNEQFF
>many|TRBJ2-3|TRBV5-4|.
TGTGCCAGCAGCTTGGCAATAGGGAGCACAGATACGCAGTATTTT
CASSLAIGSTDTQYF
>.|TRBJ2-2|TRBV20-1|.
TGCAGTGCTAGAGATCTACAGTCCGGACCCGGGGAGCTGTTTTTT
CSARDLQSGPGELFF
>.|TRBJ2-2|TRBV9|TRBD1
TGTGCCAGCAGCGTACAGGGGGCGCAGGACGGGGAGCTGTTTTTT
CASSVQGAQDGELFF
>many|TRBJ2-7|TRBV20-1|.
TGCAGTGCTGAGGACCGCCCTGACGAGCAGTACTTC
CSAEDRPDEQYF
>.|TRBJ2-3|TRBV11-2|.
TGTGCCAGCAGACTAGTTCGGTCAGATACGCAGTATTTT
CASRLVRSDTQYF
>few|TRBJ1-2|TRBV28|.
TGTGCCAGCAGATCGGGGCAAGACTATGGCTACACCTTC
CASRSGQDYGYTF
>.|TRBJ1-1|TRBV6-1|.
TGTGCCAGCAGTCCCTTGGGGGACCAACTCACTGAAGCTTTCTTT
CASSPLGDQLTEAFF
>few|TRBJ1-5|TRBV20-1|.
TGCAGTGCTAGCTCTTCTTGGAGCAATCAGCCCCAGCATTTT
CSASSSWSNQPQHF
>few|TRBJ1-1|TRBV12-3/TRBV12-4|.
TGTGCCAGCAGTTTACTAGAGAACACTGAAGCTTTCTTT
CASSLLENTEAFF
>many|TRBJ2-7|TRBV12-2|.
TGTGCAAGTCGCCGTCCCTACGAGCAGTACTTC
CASRRPYEQYF
>many|TRBJ2-2|TRBV11-2|.
TGTGCCAGCAGCCTAGTGTACGGGGAGCTGTTTTTT
CASSLVYGELFF
>many|TRBJ2-1|TRBV6-4|.
TGTGCCAGCAGTGCCGCGGCCGGTGAGCAGTTCTTC
CASSAAAGEQFF
>.|TRBJ2-1|TRBV14|.
TGTGCCAGCAGCTACCTTCCGGGACCCCCCAATGAGCAGTTCTTC
CASSYLPGPPNEQFF
>few|TRBJ2-1|TRBV5-1|TRBD1
TGCGCCAGCAGCTTGGCCGGGGGACAGGGGAGGAATGAGCAGTTCTTC
CASSLAGGQGRNEQFF
>many|TRBJ2-2|TRBV25-1|TRBD1
TGTGCCAGCAGTGAATCCCTGGGACAGGGGGTGTCGGACACCGGGGAGCTGTTTTTT
CASSESLGQGVSDTGELFF
>many|TRBJ2-1|TRBV12-3/TRBV12-4|.
TGTGCCAGCAGTACGCGCCTACTGGGCCCGTACAATGAGCAGTTCTTC
CASSTRLLGPYNEQFF
>few|TRBJ2-7|TRBV11-2|.
TGTGCCAGCAGCTTATGGGACCGCTACGAGCAGTACTTC
CASSLWDRYEQYF
>few|TRBJ2-5|TRBV5-1|TRBD2
TGCGCCAGCAGCCTCGGACTAGCGGGGGGGCCCCAAGAGACCCAGTACTTC
CASSLGLAGGPQETQYF
>many|TRBJ2-5|TRBV5-5|TRBD1
TGTGCCAGCACCACCTCCCAGGGGGCGAGGGAGACCCAGTACTTC
CASTTSQGARETQYF
>.|TRBJ2-7|TRBV19|.
TGTGCCAGTAGTAGTGGAGGGGGGGAACGGTCCTACGAGCAGTACTTC
CASSSGGGERSYEQYF
>few|TRBJ2-7|TRBV7-6|TRBD1
TGTGCCAGCAGCCCCCGACAGGGTGGCAACGAGCAGTACTTC
CASSPRQGGNEQYF
>.|TRBJ2-1|TRBV6-4|.
TGTGCCAGCAGTGATCACCCTCGACAGGCGAGCTCCTACAATGAGCAGTTCTTC
CASSDHPRQASSYNEQFF
>.|TRBJ2-7|TRBV7-8|.
TGTGCCAGCAGCTTAGTTCTGTCTACCGCTAGCTACGAGCAGTACTTC
CASSLVLSTASYEQYF
>.|TRBJ1-2|TRBV12-3/TRBV12-4|.
TGTGCCAGCAGAAGACAGCCTAACTATGGCTACACCTTC
CASRRQPNYGYTF
>few|TRBJ2-2|TRBV10-2|.
TGCGCCAGCAGAAAAGGGGGACACACCGGGGAGCTGTTTTTT
CASRKGGHTGELFF
>.|TRBJ2-3|TRBV20-1|TRBD2
TGCAGTGCTACCTGGACTAGTTTGGTGGGTACGCAGTATTTT
CSATWTSLVGTQYF
>few|TRBJ1-1|TRBV11-2|.
TGTGCCAGCAGCTTAATACTCTACTCCGCTGAAGCTTTCTTT
CASSLILYSAEAFF
>.|TRBJ1-1|TRBV6-2/TRBV6-3|.
TGTGCCAGCAGTTATGGATCCACCCTGGGGAGTTTCTTT
CASSYGSTLGSFF
>.|TRBJ2-7|TRBV5-1|TRBD1
TGCGCCAGCAGCTTGTTAGAACAGGGGGAGCAGTACTTC
CASSLLEQGEQYF
>many|TRBJ1-1|TRBV5-1|TRBD1
TGCGCCAGCAGCTTGGAGGGGGCTGGCTACACTGAAGCTTTCTTT
CASSLEGAGYTEAFF
>once|TRBJ2-7|TRBV4-1|.
TGCGCCAGCAGCCGGGACGCCCTCTACGAGCAGTACTTC
CASSRDALYEQYF
>few|TRBJ2-7|TRBV7-9|TRBD1
TGTGCCAGCAGCGGACAGGGGAACTACGAGCAGTACTTC
CASSGQGNYEQYF
>.|TRBJ2-7|TRBV29-1|TRBD1
TGCAGCGCCCGGGACAGGGGCGAGCAGTACTTC
CSARDRGEQYF
>.|TRBJ2-6|TRBV7-2|.
TGTGCCAGCAGACGATCAAGGATCAGTGGGGCCAACGTCCTGACTTTC
CASRRSRISGANVLTF
>many|TRBJ2-7|TRBV12-3/TRBV12-4|.
TGTGCCAGCAGTGCTTCAGGGTTCGAGCAGTACTTC
CASSASGFEQYF
>few|TRBJ2-6|TRBV7-2|.
TGTGCCAGCAGCTCGGGGGCCTCTGGGGCCAACGTCCTGACTTTC
CASSSGASGANVLTF
>.|TRBJ2-1|TRBV20-1|TRBD2
TGCAGTGCGCGGATCAGGACTAGCGTCAATGAGCAGTTCTTC
CSARIRTSVNEQFF